What follows is one T cell receptor beta chain and its context. Other DNA sequences in the sample encode the same CDR3. CDR3 length: 14 amino acids. Germline-derived CDR1 and CDR2 are SGDLS and YYNGEE. V was cut by 5 bases and J by 4 bases, with 10 bases left in between. This sample is drawn from a study of glioma-infiltrating T cells after dendritic cell vaccination. The protocol was immunoSEQ multiplex PCR, while the TCRdb copy is restricted to in-frame clones and leaves out a portion. The table records about 82,000 clones, 70% to 90% of them present only once. The chain couples TRBV9 to TRBJ1-6, with a possible D match to TRBD1 (5 bases). This TCR was sampled from a human donor with glioblastoma. The input for sequencing was blood, taken before dendritic cell vaccination. DNA for the CDR3: TGTGCCAGCAGGCGGGGCTCTTATAATTCACCCCTCCACTTT. This gives the protein CASRRGSYNSPLHF.